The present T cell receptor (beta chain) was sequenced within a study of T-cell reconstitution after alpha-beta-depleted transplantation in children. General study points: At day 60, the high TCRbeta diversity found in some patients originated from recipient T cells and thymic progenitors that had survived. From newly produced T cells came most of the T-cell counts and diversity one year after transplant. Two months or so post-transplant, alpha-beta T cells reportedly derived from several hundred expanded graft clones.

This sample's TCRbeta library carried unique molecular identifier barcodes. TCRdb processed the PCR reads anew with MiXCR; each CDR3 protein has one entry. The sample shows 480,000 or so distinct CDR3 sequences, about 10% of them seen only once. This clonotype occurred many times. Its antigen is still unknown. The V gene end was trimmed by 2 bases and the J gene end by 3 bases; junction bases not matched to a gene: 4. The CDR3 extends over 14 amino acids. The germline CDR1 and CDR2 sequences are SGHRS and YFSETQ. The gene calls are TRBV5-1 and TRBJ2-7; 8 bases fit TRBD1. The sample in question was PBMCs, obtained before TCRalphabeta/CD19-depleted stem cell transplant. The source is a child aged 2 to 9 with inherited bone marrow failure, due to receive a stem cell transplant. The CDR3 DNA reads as TGCGCCAGCAGCTTTCGACAGGGGCTCTACGAGCAGTACTTC. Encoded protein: CASSFRQGLYEQYF.